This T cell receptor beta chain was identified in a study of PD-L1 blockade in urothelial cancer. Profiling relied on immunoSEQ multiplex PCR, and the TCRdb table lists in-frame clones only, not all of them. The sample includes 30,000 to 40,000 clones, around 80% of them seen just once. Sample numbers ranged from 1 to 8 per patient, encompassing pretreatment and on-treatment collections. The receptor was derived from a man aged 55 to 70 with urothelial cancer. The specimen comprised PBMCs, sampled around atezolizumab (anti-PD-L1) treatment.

In DNA, the CDR3 is TGTGCCAGCAGTGAGCAGGGGACCTATAATTCACCCCTCCACTTT. Translated, it gives CASSEQGTYNSPLHF. The gene calls are TRBV6-1 and TRBJ1-6; tentative D call: TRBD1 (6 bases). This CDR3 spans 15 amino acids. The germline CDR1 and CDR2 sequences are MNHNS and SASEGT. With 3 bases removed from V and 2 bases from J, the gap between germline ends came to 8 bases.